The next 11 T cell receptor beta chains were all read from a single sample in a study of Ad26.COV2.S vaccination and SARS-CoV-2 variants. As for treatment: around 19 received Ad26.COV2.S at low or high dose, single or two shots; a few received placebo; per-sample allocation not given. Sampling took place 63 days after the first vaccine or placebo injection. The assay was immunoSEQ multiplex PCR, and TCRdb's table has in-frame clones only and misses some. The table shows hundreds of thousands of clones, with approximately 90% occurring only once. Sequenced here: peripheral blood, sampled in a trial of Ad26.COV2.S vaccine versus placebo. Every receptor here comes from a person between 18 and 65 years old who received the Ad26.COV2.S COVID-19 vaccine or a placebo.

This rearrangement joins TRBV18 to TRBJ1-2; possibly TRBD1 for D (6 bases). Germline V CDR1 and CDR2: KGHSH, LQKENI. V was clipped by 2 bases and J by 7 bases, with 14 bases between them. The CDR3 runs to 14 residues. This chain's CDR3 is CASSPGQIMGGYTF. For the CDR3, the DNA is TGTGCCAGCTCACCAGGACAGATCATGGGTGGCTACACCTTC.

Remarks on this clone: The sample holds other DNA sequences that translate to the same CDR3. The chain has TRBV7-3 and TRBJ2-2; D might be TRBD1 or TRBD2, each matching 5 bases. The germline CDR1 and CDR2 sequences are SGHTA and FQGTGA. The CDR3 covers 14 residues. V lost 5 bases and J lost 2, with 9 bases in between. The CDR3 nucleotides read TGTGCCAGCAGCCGGGGACGTAACACCGGGGAGCTGTTTTTT. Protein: CASSRGRNTGELFF.

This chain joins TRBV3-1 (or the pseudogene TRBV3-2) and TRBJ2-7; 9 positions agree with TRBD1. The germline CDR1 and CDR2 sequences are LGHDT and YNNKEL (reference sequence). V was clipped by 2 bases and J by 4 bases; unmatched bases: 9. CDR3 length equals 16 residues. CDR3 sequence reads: CASSQSFGTGTYEQYF. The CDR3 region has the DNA TGTGCCAGCAGCCAAAGCTTTGGGACAGGGACGTACGAGCAGTACTTC.

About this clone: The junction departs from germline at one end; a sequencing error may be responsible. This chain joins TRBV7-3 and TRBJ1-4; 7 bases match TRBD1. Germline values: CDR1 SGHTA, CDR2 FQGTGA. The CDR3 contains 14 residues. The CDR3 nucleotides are TGTGCCAGCACCCCGACAGGGAATAATGAAGAACTGTTTTTT. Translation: CASTPTGNNEELFF.

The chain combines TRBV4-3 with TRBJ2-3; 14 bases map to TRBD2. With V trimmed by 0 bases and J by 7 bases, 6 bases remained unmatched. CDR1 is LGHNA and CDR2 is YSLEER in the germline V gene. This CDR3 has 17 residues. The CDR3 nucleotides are TGCGCCAGCAGCCAAGACCAGACTAGCGGGGGGGCCTATACGCAGTATTTT. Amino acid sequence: CASSQDQTSGGAYTQYF.

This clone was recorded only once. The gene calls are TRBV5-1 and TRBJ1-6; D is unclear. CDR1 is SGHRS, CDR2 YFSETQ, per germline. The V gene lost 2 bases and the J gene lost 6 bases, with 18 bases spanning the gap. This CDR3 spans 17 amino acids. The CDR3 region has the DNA TGCGCCAGCAGCTTCTGGGTGAGCCGGGTCGGTAATTCACCCCTCCACTTT. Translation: CASSFWVSRVGNSPLHF.

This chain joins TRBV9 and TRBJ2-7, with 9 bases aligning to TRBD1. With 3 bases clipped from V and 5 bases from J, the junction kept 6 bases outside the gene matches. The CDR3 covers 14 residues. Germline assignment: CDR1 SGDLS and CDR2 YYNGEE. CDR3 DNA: TGTGCCAGCAGCGCCGGACAGGGGCTCCACGAGCAGTACTTC. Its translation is CASSAGQGLHEQYF.

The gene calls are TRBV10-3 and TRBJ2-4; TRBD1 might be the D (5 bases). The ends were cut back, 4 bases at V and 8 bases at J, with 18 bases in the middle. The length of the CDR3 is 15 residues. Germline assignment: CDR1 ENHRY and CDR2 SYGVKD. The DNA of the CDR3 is TGTGCCATCAGTGCTTCCGGGCCCCAGGGTCACATTCAGTACTTC. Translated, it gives CAISASGPQGHIQYF.

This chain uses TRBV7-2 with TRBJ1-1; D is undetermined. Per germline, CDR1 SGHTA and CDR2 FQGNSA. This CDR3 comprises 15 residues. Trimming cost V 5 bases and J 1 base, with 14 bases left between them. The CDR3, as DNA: TGTGCCAGCAGCCCGCATCTGGGTCGGAACACTGAAGCTTTCTTT. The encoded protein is CASSPHLGRNTEAFF.

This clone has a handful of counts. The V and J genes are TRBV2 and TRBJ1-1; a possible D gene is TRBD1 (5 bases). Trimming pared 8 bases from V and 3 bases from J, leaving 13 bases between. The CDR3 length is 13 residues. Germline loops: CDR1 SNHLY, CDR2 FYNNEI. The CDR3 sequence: CASRDPGDTEAFF. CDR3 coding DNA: TGTGCCAGCCGGGACCCTGGCGACACTGAAGCTTTCTTT.

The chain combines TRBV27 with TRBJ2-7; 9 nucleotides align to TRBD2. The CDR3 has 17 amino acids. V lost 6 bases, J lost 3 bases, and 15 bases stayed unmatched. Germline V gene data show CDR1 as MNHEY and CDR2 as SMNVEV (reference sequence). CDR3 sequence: CASRRTDPGLANYEQYF. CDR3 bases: TGTGCCAGCAGGCGCACAGATCCGGGACTAGCCAACTACGAGCAGTACTTC.